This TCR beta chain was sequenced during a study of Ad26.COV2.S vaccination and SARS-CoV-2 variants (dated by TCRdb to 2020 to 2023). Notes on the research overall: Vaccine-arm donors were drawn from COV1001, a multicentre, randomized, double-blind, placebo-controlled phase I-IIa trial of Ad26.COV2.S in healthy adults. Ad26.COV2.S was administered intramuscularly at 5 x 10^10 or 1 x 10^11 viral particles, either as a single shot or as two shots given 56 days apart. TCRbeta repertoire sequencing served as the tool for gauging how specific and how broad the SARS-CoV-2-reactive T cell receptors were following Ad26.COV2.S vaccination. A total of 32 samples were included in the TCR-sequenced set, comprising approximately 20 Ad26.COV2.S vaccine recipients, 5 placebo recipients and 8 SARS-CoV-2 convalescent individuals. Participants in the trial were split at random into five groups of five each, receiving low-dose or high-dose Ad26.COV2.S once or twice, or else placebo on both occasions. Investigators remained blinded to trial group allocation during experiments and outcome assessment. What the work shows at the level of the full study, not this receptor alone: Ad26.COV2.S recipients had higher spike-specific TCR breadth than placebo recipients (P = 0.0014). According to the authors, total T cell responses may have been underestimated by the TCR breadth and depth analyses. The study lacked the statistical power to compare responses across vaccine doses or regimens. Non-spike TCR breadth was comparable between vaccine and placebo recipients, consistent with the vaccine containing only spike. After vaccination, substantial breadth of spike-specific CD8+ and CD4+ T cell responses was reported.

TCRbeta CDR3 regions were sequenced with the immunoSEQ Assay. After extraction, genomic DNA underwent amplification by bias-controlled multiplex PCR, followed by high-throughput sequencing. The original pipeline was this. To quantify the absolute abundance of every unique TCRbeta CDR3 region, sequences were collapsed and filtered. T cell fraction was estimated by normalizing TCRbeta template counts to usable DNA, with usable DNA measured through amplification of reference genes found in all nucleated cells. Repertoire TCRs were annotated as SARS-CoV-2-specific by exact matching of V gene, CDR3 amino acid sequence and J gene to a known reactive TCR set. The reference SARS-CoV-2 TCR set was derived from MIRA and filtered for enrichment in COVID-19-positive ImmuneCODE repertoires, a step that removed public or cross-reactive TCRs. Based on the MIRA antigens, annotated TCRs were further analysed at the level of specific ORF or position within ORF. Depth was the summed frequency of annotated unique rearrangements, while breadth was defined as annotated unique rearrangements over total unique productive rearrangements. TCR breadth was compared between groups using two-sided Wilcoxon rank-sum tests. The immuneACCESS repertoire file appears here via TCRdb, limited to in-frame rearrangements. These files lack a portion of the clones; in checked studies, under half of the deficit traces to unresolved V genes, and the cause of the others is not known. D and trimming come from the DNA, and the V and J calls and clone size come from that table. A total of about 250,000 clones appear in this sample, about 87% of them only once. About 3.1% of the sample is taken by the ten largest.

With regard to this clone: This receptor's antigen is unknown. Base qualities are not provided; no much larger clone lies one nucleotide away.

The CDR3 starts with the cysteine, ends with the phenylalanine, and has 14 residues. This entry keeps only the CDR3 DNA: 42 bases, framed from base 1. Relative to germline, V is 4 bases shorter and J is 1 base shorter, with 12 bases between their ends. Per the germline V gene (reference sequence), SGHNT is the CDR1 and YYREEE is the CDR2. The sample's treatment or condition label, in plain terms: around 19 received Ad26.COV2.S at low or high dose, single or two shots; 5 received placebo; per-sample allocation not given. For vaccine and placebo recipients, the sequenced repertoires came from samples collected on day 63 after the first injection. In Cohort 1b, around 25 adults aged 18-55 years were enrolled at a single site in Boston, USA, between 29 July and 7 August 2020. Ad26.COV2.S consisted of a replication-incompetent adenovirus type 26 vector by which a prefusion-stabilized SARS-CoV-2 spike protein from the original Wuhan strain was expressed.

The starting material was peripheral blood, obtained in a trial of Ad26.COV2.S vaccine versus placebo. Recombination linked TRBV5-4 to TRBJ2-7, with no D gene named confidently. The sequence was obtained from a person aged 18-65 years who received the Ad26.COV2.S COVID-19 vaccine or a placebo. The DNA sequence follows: TGTGCCAGCAGCCCGGACCTAACATCCTACGAGCAGTACTTC. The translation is CASSPDLTSYEQYF.